Below, 10 T cell receptor beta chains from the same sample are listed, as sequenced in a study of T cell responses to AZD1222 COVID-19 vaccine. The repertoire was sequenced with immunoSEQ multiplex PCR; TCRdb's copy has only in-frame clones and lacks some. The table lists approximately 89,000 clones, just over 85% of them singletons. The material was peripheral blood, obtained 28 days after the second AZD1222 dose. These receptors all stem from an adult who received the AZD1222 COVID-19 vaccine.

The chain uses TRBV11-3 and TRBJ2-2; D perhaps matches TRBD2 (5 bases). This CDR3 is 16 amino acids long. CDR1 is SGHNT, CDR2 YENEEA, per germline. With 1 base removed from V and 1 base from J, the gap between germline ends came to 10 bases. CDR3 sequence: CASSLGFGENTGELFF. CDR3 DNA: TGTGCCAGCAGCTTAGGTTTCGGGGAGAACACCGGGGAGCTGTTTTTT.

The J gene is TRBJ2-7, the V gene TRBV5-1; D could derive from TRBD1 or TRBD2 (5 bases each). The V end was cut by 7 bases, the J end by 3 bases, with 17 bases between. CDR3 length: 14 amino acids. CDR1 SGHRS and CDR2 YFSETQ come from the germline V gene. CDR3 DNA: TGCGCCAGCGGCCCGGGGCAGATCAGCTACGAGCAGTACTTC. The encoded protein is CASGPGQISYEQYF.

The chain has TRBV19 and TRBJ2-1; 8 bases align to TRBD2. With 6 bases clipped from V and 7 bases from J, the junction kept 8 bases outside the gene matches. Germline CDR1 LNHDA, CDR2 SQIVND (reference sequence). The CDR3 is made up of 14 amino acids. The CDR3 sequence is CASRLAGSTNEQFF. The DNA of the CDR3 is TGTGCCAGTAGGTTAGCGGGGTCGACTAATGAGCAGTTCTTC.

The chain employs TRBV6-2 or TRBV6-3 and TRBJ2-3; a weak D match, TRBD2 (5 bases). CDR1 and CDR2 from the germline V gene are MNHEY and SVGEGT. V lost 0 bases and J lost 4, with 20 bases in between. The CDR3 covers 18 residues. The DNA for the CDR3 is TGTGCCAGCAGTTACTCGGGTAGCGCCGAGGAACCCTCAGATACGCAGTATTTT. Translated, it gives CASSYSGSAEEPSDTQYF.

J is TRBJ2-7 and V is TRBV5-1, with 12 nucleotides matching TRBD2. The CDR3 runs to 18 residues. V was pared by 2 bases and J by 4 bases, with 13 bases of the junction left unmatched. The germline V gene encodes CDR1 SGHRS and CDR2 YFSETQ. The CDR3 loop reads CASSFHSTSGGMSYEQYF. The CDR3, as DNA: TGCGCCAGCAGCTTCCACTCTACTAGCGGGGGGATGTCGTACGAGCAGTACTTC.

This chain uses TRBV2 with TRBJ1-2; the match to TRBD1 covers 9 bases. The CDR3 runs to 13 residues. V shed 5 bases, J shed 7 bases, and the junction held 5 bases outside the gene matches. The germline gives CDR1 SNHLY, CDR2 FYNNEI. CDR3 sequence (DNA): TGTGCCAGCAGTCCACAGGGGGCGGTTGGCTACACCTTC. This codes for CASSPQGAVGYTF.

V is TRBV7-2 and J is TRBJ2-1, with TRBD1 identical over 8 bases. The CDR3 consists of 14 residues. V lost 7 bases to trimming and J lost 8 bases; unmatched junction nucleotides: 10. From germline, CDR1 is SGHTA and CDR2 FQGNSA. In nucleotides, the CDR3 is TGTGCCAGCATCCGTAGACAGGGGTTCGATGAGCAGTTCTTC. Its protein product is CASIRRQGFDEQFF.

This chain links TRBV3-1 (or the pseudogene TRBV3-2) with TRBJ2-1, with a possible D match to TRBD2 (5 bases). This CDR3 is 12 amino acids long. The germline CDR1 and CDR2 sequences are LGHDT and YNNKEL (reference sequence). Trimming removed 11 bases from V and 9 bases from J, with 17 bases in between. The CDR3 is CAPGLDNGEQFF. CDR3 coding DNA: TGTGCCCCGGGGTTAGACAATGGTGAGCAGTTCTTC.

The chain is built from TRBV25-1 and TRBJ1-2; D is ambiguous. V was clipped by 4 bases and J by 0 bases, with 6 bases between them. Germline V gene lookup returns CDR1 MGHDK and CDR2 SYGVNS. This CDR3 comprises 13 residues. CDR3 coding DNA: TGTGCCAGCAGTGTGGGTGCTAACTATGGCTACACCTTC. It yields the protein CASSVGANYGYTF.

The chain is built from TRBV6-1 and TRBJ1-4; 10 bases fit TRBD1. Germline trimming cut 2 bases from V and 11 bases from J; bases unmatched to any gene: 5. This CDR3 is built from 14 residues. Germline V CDR1 and CDR2: MNHNS, SASEGT. CDR3 nucleotides: TGTGCCAGCAGTGAAATCGGGACAGGGGAGAAACTGTTTTTT. Its translation: CASSEIGTGEKLFF.